This TCR beta chain was captured by sequencing in a study of T cell responses to AZD1222 COVID-19 vaccine. Profiled with immunoSEQ multiplex PCR; TCRdb holds only in-frame clones, not every one. The sample records about 120,000 clones, less than 90% being singletons. The CDR3 runs 12 residues. Between the trimmed V and J ends, which lost 8 bases and 4 bases, there was a span of 10 bases. Germline lookup yields CDR1 SEHNR and CDR2 FQNEAQ (reference sequence). The source material was peripheral blood, sampled on day 0 of AZD1222 vaccination. The genes are TRBV7-9 and TRBJ2-3; weak D call: TRBD2 (5 bases). This TCR derives from an adult in good health. CDR3 protein: CASVGASDTQYF. The CDR3 bases are TGTGCCAGCGTGGGAGCTTCAGATACGCAGTATTTT.